The 17 T cell receptor beta chains below were found in one sample sequenced in a study (dated by TCRdb to between 2015 and 2016). To prepare the library, RT-PCR was applied. Sequencing was carried out with an Illumina MiSeq. Clones were called with MiXCR by TCRdb after fastp trimmed the public reads at Q25, and only in-frame beta chains were retained. Merged by CDR3 protein, the rows form single entries marked with the most common genes and DNA. A total of 550,000 to 750,000 distinct CDR3 sequences appear in this sample, about 14% of them only once. 3.6% of the sample lies in the top ten. The sequenced sample was memory CD4+ T cells from blood. The receptors originated from a female donor in good health, serving as a healthy control.

This clonotype has more than one count but fewer than ten. The V call is TRBV24-1, the J call TRBJ1-2; D gene ambiguous. V was shortened by 0 bases and J by 5 bases, with 6 bases between the two germline ends. CDR3 length: 13 amino acids. Germline CDR1 reads KGHDR; CDR2 reads SFDVKD. CDR3 sequence (DNA): TGTGCCACCAGTGATTTGCCCGGGTATGGCTACACCTTC. Translated, it gives CATSDLPGYGYTF.

DNA of the CDR3: TGCGCCAGCAGCTTGGCCCAGGGGCACGGGGAAAAACTGTTTTTT. Translation gives CASSLAQGHGEKLFF. The genes are TRBV5-1 and TRBJ1-4; a possible D gene is TRBD1 (6 bases). The V gene's germline CDR1 is SGHRS and CDR2 YFSETQ. Trimming took 0 bases from V and 8 from J, leaving 14 bases between them. This CDR3 spans 15 amino acids.

The chain employs TRBV20-1 and TRBJ1-1, with D maybe TRBD1 (5 bases). Germline V gene sequence: CDR1 DFQATT, CDR2 SNEGSKA (reference sequence). This CDR3 region has 14 residues. Trimming removed 3 bases at V and 5 bases at J, with 16 bases between. The DNA for the CDR3 is TGCAGTGCTAGGTCTCTAGACGGGGCTACTGAAGCTTTCTTT. It codes for CSARSLDGATEAFF.

As regards this clonotype: One end of the junction is discordant with germline, which a read error may explain. CDR3 residues: CASSWSEPNYGYAF. DNA for the CDR3: TGCGCCAGCAGCTGGTCGGAACCTAACTATGGCTACGCCTTC. This sequence joins TRBV5-1 and TRBJ1-2; D call uncertain. Germline V gene lookup returns CDR1 SGHRS and CDR2 YFSETQ. The CDR3 consists of 14 residues.

This clonotype was seen ten or more times. The rearrangement joins TRBV20-1 to TRBJ1-5; D perhaps matches TRBD1 (5 bases). The V gene's germline CDR1 is DFQATT and CDR2 SNEGSKA (reference sequence). V dropped 7 bases and J dropped 0 bases, with 19 bases sitting between them. The CDR3 contains 16 residues. CDR3 in amino acids: CSVEGRAHGSNQPQHF. The CDR3 DNA is TGCAGTGTTGAGGGCAGGGCGCACGGTAGCAATCAGCCCCAGCATTTT.

V usage is TRBV27 and J usage is TRBJ1-2; TRBD1 matches 8 bases. This CDR3 has 15 residues. The germline V gene encodes CDR1 MNHEY and CDR2 SMNVEV (reference sequence). Trimming removed 7 bases from V and 4 bases from J; junction bases left unmatched: 11. For the CDR3, the DNA is TGTGCCAGCAACACTGCAGGGGGCTCAGGCTATGGCTACACCTTC. As protein: CASNTAGGSGYGYTF.

The rearrangement links TRBV10-3 to TRBJ2-7, with 11 bases lining up with TRBD2. From germline, CDR1 is ENHRY and CDR2 SYGVKD. The ends lost 7 bases at V and 0 bases at J; junction bases unmatched: 5. The CDR3 has 15 residues. This CDR3 is CAITPGTSGSYEQYF. CDR3 coding DNA: TGTGCCATCACCCCAGGGACTAGCGGCTCCTACGAGCAGTACTTC.

This clonotype was seen repeatedly, ten times or more. This sequence joins TRBV12-3 or TRBV12-4 and TRBJ2-7; 7 bases match TRBD1. CDR3 length: 14 amino acids. The junction had 7 bases not matched to a gene; V was cut back by 5 bases and J by 3 bases. The CDR3 loop is CASSKSDRSYEQYF. DNA for the CDR3: TGTGCCAGCAGTAAGTCGGACAGGAGCTACGAGCAGTACTTC.

The V call is TRBV5-5, the J call TRBJ2-1; 7 bases fit TRBD2. V was pared by 1 base and J by 4 bases, with 8 bases of the junction left unmatched. Germline V gene sequence: CDR1 SGHKS, CDR2 YYEKEE (reference sequence). The CDR3 totals 16 residues. The CDR3 DNA reads as TGTGCCAGCAGCTTGTCCGAGCGGGGTGATTACAATGAGCAGTTCTTC. Its protein is CASSLSERGDYNEQFF.

The chain combines TRBV7-2 with TRBJ1-3; TRBD1 aligns across 8 bases. The CDR3 extends over 16 amino acids. Germline loops: CDR1 SGHTA, CDR2 FQGNSA. V trimming: 1 base; J trimming: 3 bases; junction bases outside the gene matches: 5. This CDR3 is CASSLDRGTGGNTIYF. In DNA, the CDR3 is TGTGCCAGCAGCTTAGACCGCGGGACAGGTGGAAACACCATATATTTT.

This clonotype was found a few times. The chain links TRBV7-2 to TRBJ2-5, with 8 bases lining up with TRBD2. The junction had 6 bases not matched to a gene; V was cut back by 5 bases and J by 1 base. CDR1 is SGHTA and CDR2 is FQGNSA in the germline V gene. CDR3 length: 15 residues. The DNA of the CDR3 is TGTGCCAGCAGCCGACAGCGGGGGCCCCAAGAGACCCAGTACTTC. Amino acids: CASSRQRGPQETQYF.

The V and J genes are TRBV18 and TRBJ1-6, with D perhaps TRBD1 (5 bases). V was cut by 5 bases and J by 13 bases, with 18 bases left in between. This CDR3 is 14 amino acids long. CDR1 KGHSH and CDR2 LQKENI come from the germline V gene. CDR3 sequence (DNA): TGTGCCAGCTCAACAATCCCAGGGAGGACGCCCCTCCACTTT. This translates into CASSTIPGRTPLHF.

This clonotype was detected many times. The chain couples TRBV6-6 to TRBJ1-5, with 8 bases matching TRBD1. CDR3 length: 14 residues. Germline-derived CDR1 and CDR2 are MNHNY and SVGAGI (reference sequence). V lost 4 bases to trimming and J lost 5 bases; unmatched junction nucleotides: 4. In DNA form, the CDR3 reads TGTGCCAGCAGTTTTTCAGGGGGCGATCAGCCCCAGCATTTT. Its protein is CASSFSGGDQPQHF.

At least ten counts were recorded for this clonotype. This chain connects TRBV4-1 to TRBJ2-1, with TRBD2 identical over 10 bases. The junction had 6 bases not matched to a gene; V was cut back by 3 bases and J by 7 bases. Germline CDR1 is MGHRA and CDR2 is YSYEKL. The CDR3 contains 15 residues. The CDR3 protein is CASSQGLALPNEQFF. As DNA, the CDR3 is TGCGCCAGCAGCCAGGGACTAGCGCTTCCGAATGAGCAGTTCTTC.

This clonotype was seen repeatedly, ten times or more. This chain links TRBV6-5 with TRBJ2-5, with D perhaps TRBD1 or TRBD2 (7 bases each). Trimming pared 6 bases from V and 5 bases from J, leaving 16 bases between. From germline, CDR1 is MNHEY and CDR2 SVGAGI. The CDR3 sequence is 14 residues long. In DNA form, the CDR3 reads TGTGCCAGCAGCAGCCCCAGGGGGGGCGAGACCCAGTACTTC. Its translation is CASSSPRGGETQYF.

This clonotype was detected a few times. The chain combines TRBV27 with TRBJ2-2; 7 positions match TRBD1. The CDR3 is made up of 15 amino acids. Trimming removed 2 bases from V and 3 bases from J; junction bases left unmatched: 3. Germline V gene lookup returns CDR1 MNHEY and CDR2 SMNVEV (reference sequence). For the CDR3, the DNA is TGTGCCAGCAGTTTAGAGGGGGCTTACACCGGGGAGCTGTTTTTT. Protein sequence: CASSLEGAYTGELFF.

As regards this clonotype: Given a much more abundant clone one base away, this may be a read error. This sequence joins TRBV7-7 and TRBJ2-2; D possibly corresponds to TRBD2 (5 bases). Trimming removed 7 bases from V and 9 bases from J, with 15 bases in between. Germline V lookup: CDR1 SSHAT, CDR2 FNYEAQ (reference sequence). The CDR3 is 13 amino acids. CDR3 protein: CASTHGEPWELFF. The CDR3 nucleotides are TGTGCCAGCACCCACGGGGAGCCCTGGGAGCTGTTTTTT.